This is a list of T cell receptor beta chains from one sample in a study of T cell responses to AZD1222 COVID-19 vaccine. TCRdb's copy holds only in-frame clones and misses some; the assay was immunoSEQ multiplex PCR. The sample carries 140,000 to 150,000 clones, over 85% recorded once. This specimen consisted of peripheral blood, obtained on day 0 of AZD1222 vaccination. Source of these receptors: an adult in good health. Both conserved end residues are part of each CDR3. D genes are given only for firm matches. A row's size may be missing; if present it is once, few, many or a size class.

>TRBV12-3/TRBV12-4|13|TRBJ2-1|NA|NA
CASSPSGFYRQFF
TGTGCCAGCAGTCCATCGGGCTTCTACCGGCAGTTCTTC
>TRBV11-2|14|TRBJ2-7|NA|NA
CASSFSAGTYEQYF
TGTGCCAGCAGCTTTAGCGCAGGGACCTACGAGCAGTACTTC
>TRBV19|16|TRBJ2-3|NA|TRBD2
CASSKGGLASTDTQYF
TGTGCCAGTAGTAAGGGGGGACTAGCGAGCACAGATACGCAGTATTTT
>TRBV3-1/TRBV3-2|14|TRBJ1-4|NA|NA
CASSHGGLEEKLFF
TGTGCCAGCAGCCACGGGGGGCTAGAAGAAAAACTGTTTTTT
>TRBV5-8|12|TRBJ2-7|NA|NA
CASSLQAYEQYF
TGTGCCAGCAGCTTGCAGGCCTACGAGCAGTACTTC
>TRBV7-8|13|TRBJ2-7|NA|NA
CASSETGFGEQYF
TGTGCCAGCAGCGAAACAGGGTTCGGCGAGCAGTACTTC
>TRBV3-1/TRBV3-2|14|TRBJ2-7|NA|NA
CASSHASGVYEQYF
TGTGCCAGCAGCCATGCCAGTGGCGTCTACGAGCAGTACTTC
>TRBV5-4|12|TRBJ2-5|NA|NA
CASSISGETQYF
TGTGCCAGCAGCATTTCCGGGGAGACCCAGTACTTC
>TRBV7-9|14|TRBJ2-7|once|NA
CASSLDGALLEQYF
TGTGCCAGCAGCTTAGACGGGGCGCTTCTTGAGCAGTACTTC
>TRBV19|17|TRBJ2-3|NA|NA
CASSPRVTTTSTDTQYF
TGTGCCAGTAGCCCTAGGGTGACTACCACGTCCACAGATACGCAGTATTTT
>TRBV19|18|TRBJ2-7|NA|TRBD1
CASGGTGGFRLANHEQYF
TGTGCCAGTGGGGGGACAGGGGGCTTTAGATTAGCTAACCACGAGCAGTACTTC
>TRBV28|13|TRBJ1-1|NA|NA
CASHPPGNTEAFF
TGTGCCAGCCATCCCCCGGGAAACACTGAAGCTTTCTTT
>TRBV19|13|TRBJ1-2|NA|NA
CASSFTGYYGYTF
TGTGCCAGTAGTTTTACAGGGTACTATGGCTACACCTTC
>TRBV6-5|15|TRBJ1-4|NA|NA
CASGGGTLRGEKLFF
TGTGCCAGCGGGGGCGGGACACTCAGAGGTGAAAAACTGTTTTTT
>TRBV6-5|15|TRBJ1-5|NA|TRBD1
CASSRDRDGHQPQHF
TGTGCCAGCAGCCGCGACAGGGATGGCCATCAGCCCCAGCATTTT
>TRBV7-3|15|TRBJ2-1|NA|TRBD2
CASSSGLAVYNEQFF
TGTGCCAGCAGCTCGGGACTAGCGGTATACAATGAGCAGTTCTTC
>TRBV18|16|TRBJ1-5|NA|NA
CASSSSQGLNNQPQHF
TGTGCCAGCTCATCGTCACAGGGTCTAAACAATCAGCCCCAGCATTTT
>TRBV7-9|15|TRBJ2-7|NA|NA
CASSFVGTPPYEQYF
TGTGCCAGCAGCTTCGTCGGGACGCCCCCCTACGAGCAGTACTTC
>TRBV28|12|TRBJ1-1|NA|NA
CASSFSRPEAFF
TGTGCCAGCAGTTTTTCCCGACCTGAAGCTTTCTTT
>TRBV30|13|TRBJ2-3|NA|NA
CAWSLKGADTQYF
TGTGCCTGGAGTCTTAAAGGGGCAGATACGCAGTATTTT
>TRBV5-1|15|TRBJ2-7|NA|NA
CASSLADSPVDEQYF
TGCGCCAGCAGCTTGGCGGACAGCCCCGTCGACGAGCAGTACTTC
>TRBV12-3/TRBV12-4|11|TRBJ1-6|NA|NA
CASSLGGPLHF
TGTGCCAGCAGTTTAGGTGGACCCCTCCACTTT
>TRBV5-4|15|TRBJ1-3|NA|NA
CASSSGKSSGNTIYF
TGTGCCAGCAGCTCCGGGAAAAGCTCTGGAAACACCATATATTTT
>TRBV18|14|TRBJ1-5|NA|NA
CASSRGSGNQPQHF
TGTGCCAGCTCTCGGGGGTCGGGCAATCAGCCCCAGCATTTT
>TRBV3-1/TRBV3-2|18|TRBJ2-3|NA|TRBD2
CASSQPGTSGTSTDTQYF
TGTGCCAGCAGCCAACCCGGGACTAGCGGGACTAGCACAGATACGCAGTATTTT
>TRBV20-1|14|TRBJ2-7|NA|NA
CSASLRAPSYEQYF
TGCAGTGCTAGTTTGAGGGCCCCCTCCTACGAGCAGTACTTC
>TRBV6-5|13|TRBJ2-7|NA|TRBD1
CASCGGQGYEQYF
TGTGCCAGCTGCGGAGGACAGGGGTATGAGCAGTACTTC
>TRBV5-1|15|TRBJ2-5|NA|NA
CASSYGGANQETQYF
TGCGCCAGCAGCTATGGCGGCGCTAACCAAGAGACCCAGTACTTC
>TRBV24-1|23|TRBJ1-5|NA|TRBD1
CATSDPRTGRWGVKKDDNQPQHF
TGTGCCACCAGTGACCCCCGGACAGGCCGGTGGGGGGTCAAGAAAGACGACAATCAGCCCCAGCATTTT
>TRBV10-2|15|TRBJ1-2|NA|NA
CASSDPGGGNYGYTF
TGCGCCAGCAGTGACCCCGGGGGGGGAAACTATGGCTACACCTTC
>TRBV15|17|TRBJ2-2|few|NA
CATSRDRGLPNTGELFF
TGTGCCACCAGCAGAGATCGAGGACTCCCGAACACCGGGGAGCTGTTTTTT
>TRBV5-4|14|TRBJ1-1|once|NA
CASSPGVMNTEAFF
TGTGCCAGCAGCCCAGGGGTCATGAACACTGAAGCTTTCTTT
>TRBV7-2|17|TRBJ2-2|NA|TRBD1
CASSFSPRTGGTGELFF
TGTGCCAGCAGCTTTTCGCCACGGACAGGGGGGACCGGGGAGCTGTTTTTT
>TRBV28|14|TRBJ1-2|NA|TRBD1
CASRTDRGYYGYTF
TGTGCCAGCAGAACGGACAGGGGGTACTATGGCTACACCTTC
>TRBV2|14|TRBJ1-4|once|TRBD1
CASSVGQGNEKLFF
TGTGCCAGCAGTGTTGGACAGGGAAATGAAAAACTGTTTTTT
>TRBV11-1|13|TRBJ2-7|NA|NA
CASSSLSGREQYF
TGTGCCAGCAGCTCTTTATCAGGACGCGAGCAGTACTTC
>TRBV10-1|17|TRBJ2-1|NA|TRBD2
CASSPGTSGLSYNEQFF
TGCGCCAGCAGTCCCGGGACTAGCGGTCTCTCCTACAATGAGCAGTTCTTC
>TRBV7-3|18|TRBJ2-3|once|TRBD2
CASSSGTSGRASTDTQYF
TGTGCCAGCAGCTCCGGGACTAGCGGGCGTGCTAGCACAGATACGCAGTATTTT
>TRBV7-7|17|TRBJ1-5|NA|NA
CASSSQGYKVGDQPQHF
TGTGCCAGCAGCTCCCAGGGTTACAAGGTAGGAGATCAGCCCCAGCATTTT
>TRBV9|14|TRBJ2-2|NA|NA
CASSPTANTGELFF
TGTGCCAGCAGCCCAACAGCGAACACCGGGGAGCTGTTTTTT
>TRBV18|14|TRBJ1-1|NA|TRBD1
CASSLGQTNTEAFF
TGTGCCAGCTCTTTGGGACAGACGAACACTGAAGCTTTCTTT
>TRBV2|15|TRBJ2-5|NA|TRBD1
CASRVLTGRQETQYF
TGTGCCAGCAGGGTCCTGACAGGGCGGCAAGAGACCCAGTACTTC
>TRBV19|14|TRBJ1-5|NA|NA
CASSIDRVNQPQHF
TGTGCCAGTAGTATAGACAGGGTCAATCAGCCCCAGCATTTT
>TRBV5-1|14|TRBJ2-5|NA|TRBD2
CASSSGTSEETQYF
TGCGCCAGCAGCTCAGGGACTAGCGAGGAGACCCAGTACTTC
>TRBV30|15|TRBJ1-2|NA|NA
CACDVVRTTVYGYTF
TGTGCCTGCGACGTTGTGCGGACGACTGTCTATGGCTACACCTTC
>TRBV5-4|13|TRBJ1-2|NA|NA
CASSSGLGGGYTF
TGTGCCAGCAGCTCGGGACTCGGGGGGGGCTACACCTTC
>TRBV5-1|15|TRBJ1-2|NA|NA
CASSPPRQENYGYTF
TGCGCCAGCAGCCCTCCTCGACAGGAGAACTATGGCTACACCTTC
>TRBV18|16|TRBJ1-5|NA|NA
CASSPQEQGSNQPQHF
TGTGCCAGCTCACCACAAGAGCAGGGGAGCAATCAGCCCCAGCATTTT
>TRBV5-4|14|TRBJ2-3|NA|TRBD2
CASSSSGSTDTQYF
TGTGCCAGCAGCTCTAGCGGGAGCACAGATACGCAGTATTTT
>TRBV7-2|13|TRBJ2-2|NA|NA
CASSKYTTGELFF
TGTGCCAGCAGCAAATACACCACCGGGGAGCTGTTTTTT
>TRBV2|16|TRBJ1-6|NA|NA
CASSVGGGAYNSPLHF
TGTGCCAGCAGTGTCGGGGGAGGCGCCTATAATTCACCCCTCCACTTT
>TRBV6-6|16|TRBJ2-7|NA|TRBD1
CASSYAGTGFGYEQYF
TGTGCCAGCAGTTACGCCGGGACAGGGTTTGGCTACGAGCAGTACTTC
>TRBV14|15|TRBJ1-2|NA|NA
CASSQGARWGEGYTF
TGTGCCAGCAGCCAAGGGGCCCGATGGGGGGAAGGCTACACCTTC